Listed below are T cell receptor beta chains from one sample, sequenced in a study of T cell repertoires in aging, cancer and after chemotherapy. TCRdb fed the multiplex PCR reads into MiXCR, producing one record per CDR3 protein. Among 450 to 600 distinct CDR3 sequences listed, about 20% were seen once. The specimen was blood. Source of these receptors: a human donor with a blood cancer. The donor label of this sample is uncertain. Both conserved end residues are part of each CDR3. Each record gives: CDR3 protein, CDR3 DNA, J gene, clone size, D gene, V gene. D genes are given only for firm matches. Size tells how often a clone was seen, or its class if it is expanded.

cdr3_aa: CASSPRPRLKDEQYF
cdr3_nt: TGTGCCAGCAGCCCCCGCCCCCGCCTAAAAGATGAGCAGTACTTC
j_call: TRBJ2-7
clone_size: medium-sized
d_call: .
v_call: TRBV13

cdr3_aa: CASNQGASGGANEQFF
cdr3_nt: TGTGCCAGTAATCAAGGGGCTAGCGGGGGGGCTAATGAGCAGTTCTTC
j_call: TRBJ2-1
clone_size: hyperexpanded
d_call: TRBD2
v_call: TRBV19

cdr3_aa: CSVEGGREQYF
cdr3_nt: TGCAGCGTTGAGGGGGGTCGCGAGCAGTACTTC
j_call: TRBJ2-7
clone_size: large
d_call: .
v_call: TRBV29-1